This T cell receptor (beta chain) was captured by sequencing in a study of CD8 T cells in ankylosing spondylitis. Trimming took off 0 bases at V and 9 bases at J, with 21 bases between the two ends. Germline V CDR1 and CDR2: SGHRS, YFSETQ. This CDR3 contains 16 residues. This clonotype was detected ten times or more. Its matching antigen is unknown. TCRdb re-called the 5' RACE reads with MiXCR, one entry per CDR3 protein. The sample has around 770,000 distinct CDR3 sequences, 12% seen once. Points from the study as a whole: Earlier studies detected some motif variants in reactive arthritis synovial fluid and blood. Ankylosing spondylitis blood seemed to carry a telltale TCR beta motif made of under ten highly homologous variants.

The chain joins TRBV5-1 to TRBJ2-5; D uncertain. Sequencing used blood, either unsorted or a sorted T cell fraction (not recorded which). The sequence was collected from a male donor with ankylosing spondylitis. This chain's CDR3 is CASSLEGSSLSRPQYF. The CDR3 region has the DNA TGCGCCAGCAGCTTGGAAGGCAGCTCGCTCTCTCGTCCCCAGTACTTC.